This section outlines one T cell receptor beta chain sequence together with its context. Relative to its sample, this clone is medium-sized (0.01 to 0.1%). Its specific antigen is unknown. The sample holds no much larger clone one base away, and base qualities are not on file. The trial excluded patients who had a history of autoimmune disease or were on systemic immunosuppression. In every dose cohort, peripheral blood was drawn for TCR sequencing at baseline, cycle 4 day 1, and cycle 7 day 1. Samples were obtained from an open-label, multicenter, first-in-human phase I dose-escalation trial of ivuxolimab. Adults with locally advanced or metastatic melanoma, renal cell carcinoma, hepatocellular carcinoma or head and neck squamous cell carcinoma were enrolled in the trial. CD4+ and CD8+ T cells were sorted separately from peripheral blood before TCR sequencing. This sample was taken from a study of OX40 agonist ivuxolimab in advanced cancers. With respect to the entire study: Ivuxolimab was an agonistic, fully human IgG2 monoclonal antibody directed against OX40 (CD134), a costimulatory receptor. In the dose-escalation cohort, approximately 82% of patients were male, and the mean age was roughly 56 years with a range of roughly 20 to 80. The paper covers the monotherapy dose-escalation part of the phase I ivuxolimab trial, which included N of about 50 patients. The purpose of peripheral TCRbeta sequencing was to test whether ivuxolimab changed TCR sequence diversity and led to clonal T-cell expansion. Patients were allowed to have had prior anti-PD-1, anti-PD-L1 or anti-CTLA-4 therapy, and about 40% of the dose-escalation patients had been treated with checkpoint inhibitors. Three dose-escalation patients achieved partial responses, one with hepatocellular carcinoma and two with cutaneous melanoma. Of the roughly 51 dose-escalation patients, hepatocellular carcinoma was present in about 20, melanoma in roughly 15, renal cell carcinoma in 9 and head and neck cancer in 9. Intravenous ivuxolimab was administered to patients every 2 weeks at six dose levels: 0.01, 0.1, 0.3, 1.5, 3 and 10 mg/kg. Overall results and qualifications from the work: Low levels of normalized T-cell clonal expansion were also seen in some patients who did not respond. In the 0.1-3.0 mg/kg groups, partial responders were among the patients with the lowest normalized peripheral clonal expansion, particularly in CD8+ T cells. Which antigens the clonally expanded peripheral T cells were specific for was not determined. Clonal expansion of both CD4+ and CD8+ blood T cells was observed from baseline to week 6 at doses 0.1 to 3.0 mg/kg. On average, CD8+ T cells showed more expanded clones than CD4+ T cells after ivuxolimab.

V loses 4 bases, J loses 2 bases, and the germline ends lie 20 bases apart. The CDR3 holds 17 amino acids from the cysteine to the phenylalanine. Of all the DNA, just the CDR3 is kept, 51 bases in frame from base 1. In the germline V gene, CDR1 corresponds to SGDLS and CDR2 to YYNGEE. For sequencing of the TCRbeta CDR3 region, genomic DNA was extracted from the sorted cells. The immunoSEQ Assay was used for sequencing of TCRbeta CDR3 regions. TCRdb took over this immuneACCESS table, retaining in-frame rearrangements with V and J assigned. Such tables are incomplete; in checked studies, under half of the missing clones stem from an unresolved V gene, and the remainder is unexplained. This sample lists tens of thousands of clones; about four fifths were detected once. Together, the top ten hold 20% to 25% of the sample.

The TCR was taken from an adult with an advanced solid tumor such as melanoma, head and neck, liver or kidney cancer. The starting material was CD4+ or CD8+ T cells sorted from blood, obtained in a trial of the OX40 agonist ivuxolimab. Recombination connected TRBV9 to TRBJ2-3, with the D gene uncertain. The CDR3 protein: CASSPQGLRLDTDTQYF. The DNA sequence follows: TGTGCCAGCAGCCCCCAAGGTTTACGGTTGGACACAGATACGCAGTATTTT.